This TCR beta chain was captured by sequencing in a study of cytomegalovirus exposure and HLA in healthy donors. The CDR3 extends over 13 amino acids. Germline lookup yields CDR1 MDHEN and CDR2 SYDVKM. V was cut by 5 bases and J by 8 bases, with 14 bases left in between. Method: immunoSEQ multiplex PCR; TCRdb's copy keeps in-frame clones and lacks some. The profile shows some 340,000 clones, approximately 90% of them singletons. Sequenced material: PBMCs. This clonotype originated in a woman aged 25 to 39 in good health and CMV-seropositive. The chain combines TRBV28 with TRBJ2-3; tentatively, D is TRBD2 (5 bases). The CDR3 nucleotides are TGTGCCAGCAGTCGGGATTCCGCGGGTACGCAGTATTTT. It is translated as CASSRDSAGTQYF.